This T cell receptor (beta chain) was sequenced in a study of blood T cell repertoires in COVID-19. About the research overall: Specimens from acute and convalescent COVID-19 originated in the United States, Italy and Spain. PBMCs, B-cell-depleted T cells, or T cells provided the cDNA or gDNA that made up the material.

CDR1 and CDR2 from the germline V gene are SNHLY and FYNNEI. CDR3 size: 14 residues. V gave up 7 bases and J gave up 3 bases; unmatched junction bases: 9. Original processing notes: Amplified reference gene primers provided the basis for estimating nucleated cell counts. Data came from immunoSEQ multiplex PCR; TCRdb stores just in-frame clones and leaves some out. D and trimming were read from the DNA, whereas the V and J calls and clone size are those reported in that table. The sample has 95,000 to 150,000 clones, roughly 72% seen once. Sequencing used peripheral blood. The chain couples TRBV2 to TRBJ2-7; 7 bases are a match to TRBD2. The receptor was derived from a man in his sixties with acute or convalescent COVID-19. This CDR3 reads CASKVEREHYEQYF. CDR3 sequence (DNA): TGTGCCAGCAAGGTCGAGCGGGAACACTACGAGCAGTACTTC.